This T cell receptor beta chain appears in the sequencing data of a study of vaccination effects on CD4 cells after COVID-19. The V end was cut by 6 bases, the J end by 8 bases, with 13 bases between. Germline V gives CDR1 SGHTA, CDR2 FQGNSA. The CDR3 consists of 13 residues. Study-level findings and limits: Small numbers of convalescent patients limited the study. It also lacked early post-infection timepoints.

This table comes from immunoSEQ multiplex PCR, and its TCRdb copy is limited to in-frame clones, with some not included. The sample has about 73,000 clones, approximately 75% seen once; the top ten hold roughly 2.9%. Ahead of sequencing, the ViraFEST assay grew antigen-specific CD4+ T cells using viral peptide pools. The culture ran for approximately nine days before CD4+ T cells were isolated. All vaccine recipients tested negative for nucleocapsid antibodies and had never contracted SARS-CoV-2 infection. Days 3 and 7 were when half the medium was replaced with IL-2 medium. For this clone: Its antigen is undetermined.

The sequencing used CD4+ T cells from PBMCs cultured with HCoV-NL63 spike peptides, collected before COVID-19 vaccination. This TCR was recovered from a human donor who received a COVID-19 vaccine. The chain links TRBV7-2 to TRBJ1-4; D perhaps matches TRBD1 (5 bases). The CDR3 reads CASRTEAEEKLFF. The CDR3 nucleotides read TGTGCCAGCAGGACAGAGGCGGAGGAAAAACTGTTTTTT.